This TCR beta chain was observed in a study of Ad26.COV2.S vaccination and SARS-CoV-2 variants. The wider study: Ad26.COV2.S, an intramuscular injection, was given once or twice 56 days apart.

Trimming took 7 bases from V and 6 from J; bases not matched to a gene: 10. The germline gives CDR1 WSHSY, CDR2 SAAADI. This CDR3 region has 14 residues. Data came from immunoSEQ multiplex PCR; TCRdb stores just in-frame clones and leaves some out. The sample includes some 640,000 clones, roughly nine tenths seen only once; the top ten take approximately 1.5%. Treatment reported: around 19 received Ad26.COV2.S at low or high dose, single or two shots; roughly five received placebo; per-sample allocation not given. Repertoires come from day 63 after the first vaccine or placebo injection. Ad26 vector vaccine expressed Wuhan-strain SARS-CoV-2 spike.

V gene TRBV10-2 combines with J gene TRBJ2-7; 9 bases align to TRBD2. The sequencing here drew on peripheral blood, taken in a trial of Ad26.COV2.S vaccine versus placebo. The clonotype originates from a person between 18 and 60 years old who received the Ad26.COV2.S COVID-19 vaccine or a placebo. CDR3 sequence: CASTPPGLAGEQYF. The CDR3 DNA reads TGCGCCAGCACTCCACCGGGACTAGCCGGCGAGCAGTACTTC.